Many counts were recorded for the clone carrying this T cell receptor beta chain. MiXCR, applied by TCRdb to the RT-PCR reads, yields one record per CDR3 protein. The sample records hundreds of thousands of distinct CDR3 sequences, over 12% being singletons. In germline, CDR1 is SGHRS, CDR2 YFSETQ. Between the trimmed V and J ends, which lost 1 base and 2 bases, there was a span of 9 bases. CDR3 length: 14 amino acids. Input material: memory CD4+ T cells from blood. The source is a female donor in good health, serving as a healthy control. The V gene is TRBV5-1, the J gene TRBJ2-5, with no clear D. CDR3 region: CASSLTASQETQYF. Here the CDR3 DNA reads TGCGCCAGCAGCTTGACAGCGTCGCAAGAGACCCAGTACTTC.